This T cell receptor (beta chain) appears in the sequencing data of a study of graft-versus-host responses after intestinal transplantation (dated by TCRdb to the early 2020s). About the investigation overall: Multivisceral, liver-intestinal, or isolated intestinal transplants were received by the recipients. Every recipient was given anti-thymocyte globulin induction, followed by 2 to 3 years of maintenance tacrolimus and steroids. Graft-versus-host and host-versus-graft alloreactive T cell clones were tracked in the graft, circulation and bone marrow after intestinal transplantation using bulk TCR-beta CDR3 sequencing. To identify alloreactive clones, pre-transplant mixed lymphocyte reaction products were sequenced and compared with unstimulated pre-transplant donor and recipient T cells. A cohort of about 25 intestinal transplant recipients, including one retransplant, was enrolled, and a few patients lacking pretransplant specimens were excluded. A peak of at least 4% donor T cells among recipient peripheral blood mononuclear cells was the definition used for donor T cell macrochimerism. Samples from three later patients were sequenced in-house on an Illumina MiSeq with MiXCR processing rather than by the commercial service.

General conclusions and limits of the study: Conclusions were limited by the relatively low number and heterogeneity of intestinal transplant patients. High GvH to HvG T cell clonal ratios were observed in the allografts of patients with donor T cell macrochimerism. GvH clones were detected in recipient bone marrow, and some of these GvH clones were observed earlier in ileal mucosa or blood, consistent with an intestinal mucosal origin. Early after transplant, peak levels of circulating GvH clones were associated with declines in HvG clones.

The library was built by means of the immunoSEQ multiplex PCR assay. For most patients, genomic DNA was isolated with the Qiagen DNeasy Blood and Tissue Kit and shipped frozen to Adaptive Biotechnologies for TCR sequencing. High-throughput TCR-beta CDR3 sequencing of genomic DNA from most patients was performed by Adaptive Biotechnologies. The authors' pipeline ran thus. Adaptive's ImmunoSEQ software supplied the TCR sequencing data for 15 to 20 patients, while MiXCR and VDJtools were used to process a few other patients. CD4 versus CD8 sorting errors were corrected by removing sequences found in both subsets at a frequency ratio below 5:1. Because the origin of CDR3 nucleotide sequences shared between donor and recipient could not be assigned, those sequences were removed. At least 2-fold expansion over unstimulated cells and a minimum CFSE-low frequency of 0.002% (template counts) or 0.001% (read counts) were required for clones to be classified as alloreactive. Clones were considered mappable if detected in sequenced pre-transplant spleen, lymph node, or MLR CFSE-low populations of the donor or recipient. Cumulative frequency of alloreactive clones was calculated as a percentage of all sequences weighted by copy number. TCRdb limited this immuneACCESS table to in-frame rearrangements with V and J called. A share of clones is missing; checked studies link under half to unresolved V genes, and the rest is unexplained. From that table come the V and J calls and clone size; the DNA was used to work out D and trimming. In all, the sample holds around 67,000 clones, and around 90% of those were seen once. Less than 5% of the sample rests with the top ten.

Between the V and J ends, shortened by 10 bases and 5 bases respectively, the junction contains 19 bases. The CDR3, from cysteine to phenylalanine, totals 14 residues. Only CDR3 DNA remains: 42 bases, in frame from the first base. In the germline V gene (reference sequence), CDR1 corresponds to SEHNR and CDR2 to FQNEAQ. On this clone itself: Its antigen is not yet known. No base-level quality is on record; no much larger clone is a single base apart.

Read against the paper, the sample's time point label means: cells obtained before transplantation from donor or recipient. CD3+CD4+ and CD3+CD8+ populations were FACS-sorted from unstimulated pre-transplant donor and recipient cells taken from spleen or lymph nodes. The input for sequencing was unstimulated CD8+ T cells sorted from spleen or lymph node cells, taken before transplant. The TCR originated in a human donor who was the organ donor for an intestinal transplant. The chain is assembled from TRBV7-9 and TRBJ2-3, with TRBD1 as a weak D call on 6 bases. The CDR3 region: CATLTGTMEDTQYF. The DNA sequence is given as TGTGCCACCTTGACGGGGACAATGGAAGATACGCAGTATTTT.